This entry describes one T cell receptor beta chain. Antigen: not known. These data are taken from a study of T cell responses to AZD1222 COVID-19 vaccine. The CDR3 runs to 15 residues. The V and J ends lost 6 bases and 8 bases, in that order; junction bases with no gene match: 13. Germline CDR1 reads MNHEY; CDR2 reads SVGEGT. Study outcomes and limitations: The study found Spike-specific TCR breadth and depth rose after two AZD1222 doses. Repertoires were collected only later (after the peak T cell response had occurred). Dominant at 160-218 and 743-854, vaccine-associated CD4 TCRs also spanned spike.

The data were produced by immunoSEQ multiplex PCR, yet TCRdb's version contains in-frame clones alone and is incomplete. This table has about 81,000 clones, 80% to 90% appearing once. The rearrangement uses TRBV6-2 or TRBV6-3 and TRBJ2-3, with 8 bases identical to TRBD2. Sequencing was performed on peripheral blood, taken 28 days after the second AZD1222 dose. The clonotype comes from an adult who received the AZD1222 COVID-19 vaccine. The CDR3 region is CASSRTSRGTGTQYF. The CDR3 DNA reads TGTGCCAGCAGCCGGACTAGCCGGGGCACGGGTACGCAGTATTTT.